This TCR beta chain was observed in a study of T cells in Graves' hyperthyroidism and ophthalmopathy. The overall study: Before treatment of any kind, peripheral blood was taken at initial diagnosis. Points from the study as a whole: Ophthalmopathy, as predicted by the model, came a median around 6 months after the prediction.

Germline loops: CDR1 SGDLS, CDR2 YYNGEE. This CDR3 is 17 amino acids long. Deletions cut 4 bases from V and 2 bases from J, with 20 bases between. Each diagnosis drew on symptoms, thyroxine, TRAb, thyroid ultrasound and orbital computed tomography findings. Source material for PBMCs was about 10 ml fresh peripheral blood. It was RNA transcripts that yielded the amplified TCR beta CDR3 regions. The study used the HTBI primer set for a first-round RT-PCR of the TCR CDR3. TCRdb reprocessed the multiplex PCR reads via MiXCR and lists one record per CDR3 protein. The profile shows more than 450,000 distinct CDR3 sequences, around 15% of them singletons. Concerning this clonotype: Antigen: not known.

The chain recombines TRBV9 with TRBJ2-3; tentative D call: TRBD2 (5 bases). Specimen: blood. This receptor was obtained from a woman between 40 and 55 years old with Graves' hyperthyroidism. The CDR3 coding sequence is TGTGCCAGCAGCCCCGGATACGGCGGAGGATACACAGATACGCAGTATTTT. Translating gives CASSPGYGGGYTDTQYF.